This is a list of T cell receptor beta chains from one sample in a study of PD-1 blockade in classical Hodgkin lymphoma. Clones were sequenced by immunoSEQ multiplex PCR, and TCRdb holds only the in-frame ones, with some missing. The sample holds more than 3,500 clones, around 87% seen once. The sequences come from CD4+ T cells from blood, collected at baseline. All receptors derive from a human donor with classical Hodgkin lymphoma. The CDR3 runs from the conserved cysteine through the conserved F or W. Fields, in order: CDR3 protein, CDR3 DNA, V gene, clone size, D gene, J gene. The D gene is left open where the match is weak. Clone size appears in some rows only: once, few, many, or a class for an expanded clone.

CASSSPGDGPNYGYTF,TGTGCCAGCAGCTCTCCCGGGGACGGACCCAACTATGGCTACACCTTC,TRBV5-8,NA,NA,TRBJ1-2
CASSLGTDTQYF,TGTGCCAGCAGCTTAGGCACAGATACGCAGTATTTT,TRBV7-2,NA,NA,TRBJ2-3
CASSPTSQGEKLFF,TGTGCCAGCAGCCCGACATCCCAGGGTGAAAAACTGTTTTTT,TRBV7-8,NA,NA,TRBJ1-4
CASSNLGGVSAFF,TGTGCCAGCAGCAACCTTGGAGGGGTTTCAGCTTTCTTT,TRBV7-2,NA,NA,TRBJ1-1
CASSPTGPEAFF,TGTGCCAGCAGTCCCACGGGCCCTGAAGCTTTCTTT,TRBV28,large,NA,TRBJ1-1
CASSLGGQGAYGYTF,TGCGCCAGCAGCTTGGGGGGACAGGGGGCTTATGGCTACACCTTC,TRBV5-1,NA,TRBD1,TRBJ1-2
CASSEFDQPQHF,TGTGCCAGCAGTGAATTTGATCAGCCCCAGCATTTT,TRBV6-1,NA,NA,TRBJ1-5
CASSLVRGTNTEAFF,TGTGCCAGCAGCTTAGTCCGGGGAACGAACACTGAAGCTTTCTTT,TRBV7-9,NA,NA,TRBJ1-1
CASSLGTHSNQPQHF,TGTGCCAGCAGTTTAGGGACACATAGCAATCAGCCCCAGCATTTT,TRBV27,once,NA,TRBJ1-5
CASSQGPNTEAFF,TGTGCCAGCAGCCAAGGACCGAACACTGAAGCTTTCTTT,TRBV14,NA,NA,TRBJ1-1
CASSLEPGLASYNEQFF,TGCGCCAGCAGCCTGGAACCGGGACTAGCGTCCTACAATGAGCAGTTCTTC,TRBV5-1,NA,TRBD2,TRBJ2-1
CASRQGALSEQYF,TGTGCCAGCAGACAGGGGGCTCTAAGCGAGCAGTACTTC,TRBV7-9,NA,TRBD1,TRBJ2-7
CASSLGTNIYNEQFF,TGTGCCAGCAGTCTCGGGACAAATATTTACAATGAGCAGTTCTTC,TRBV6-6,NA,NA,TRBJ2-1
CASSQAWGTGVNNEKLFF,TGTGCCAGCAGCCAAGCCTGGGGGACAGGGGTGAATAATGAAAAACTGTTTTTT,TRBV4-2,NA,TRBD1,TRBJ1-4
CASSADRASEQYF,TGTGCCAGCAGTGCAGACAGGGCAAGCGAGCAGTACTTC,TRBV2,NA,TRBD1,TRBJ2-7
CASSQEESGAVGTGELFF,TGTGCCAGCAGCCAAGAAGAGAGTGGGGCCGTCGGCACCGGGGAGCTGTTTTTT,TRBV14,NA,NA,TRBJ2-2
CASSLREAGGSEQFF,TGTGCCAGCAGTCTCCGGGAGGCGGGAGGAAGTGAGCAGTTCTTC,TRBV7-9,NA,TRBD2,TRBJ2-1
CAISAIDRGRYGYTF,TGTGCCATCAGTGCAATAGACAGGGGACGGTATGGCTACACCTTC,TRBV10-3,NA,TRBD1,TRBJ1-2
CASSLGRGIKNTEAFF,TGTGCCAGCAGCTTAGGTCGGGGAATTAAGAACACTGAAGCTTTCTTT,TRBV11-2,NA,NA,TRBJ1-1
CASSIYRGNEQFF,TGTGCCAGTAGTATTTACAGGGGGAATGAGCAGTTCTTC,TRBV19,once,TRBD1,TRBJ2-1
CASSIEGSFRYSNQPQHF,TGTGCCAGTAGTATAGAAGGGAGCTTCAGATATAGCAATCAGCCCCAGCATTTT,TRBV19,NA,NA,TRBJ1-5
CAWNPGVNNEQFF,TGTGCCTGGAACCCGGGAGTGAACAATGAGCAGTTCTTC,TRBV30,once,NA,TRBJ2-1
CASSFGRGDAEAFF,TGTGCCAGCAGCTTCGGCAGGGGTGATGCTGAAGCTTTCTTT,TRBV5-8,NA,NA,TRBJ1-1
CAWSKQGLEQPQHF,TGTGCCTGGAGTAAACAGGGTCTAGAGCAGCCCCAGCATTTT,TRBV30,NA,NA,TRBJ1-5
CASSSRSRGGGNEQFF,TGTGCCAGCAGCTCTCGTTCTCGTGGGGGTGGAAATGAGCAGTTCTTC,TRBV9,once,NA,TRBJ2-1
CASSSVGLDTQYF,TGTGCCAGCAGCTCGGTGGGGTTAGATACGCAGTATTTT,TRBV5-5,once,NA,TRBJ2-3
CASSPTGVDRIHYEQYF,TGTGCCAGCAGTCCCACAGGCGTGGACAGAATCCACTACGAGCAGTACTTC,TRBV27,NA,NA,TRBJ2-7
CASSQDPRTGGRNTEAFF,TGTGCCAGCAGCCAAGACCCCAGGACAGGGGGCCGGAACACTGAAGCTTTCTTT,TRBV14,NA,TRBD1,TRBJ1-1
CAISESGGQGVYEQYF,TGTGCCATCAGTGAGTCCGGGGGACAGGGGGTATACGAGCAGTACTTC,TRBV10-3,NA,TRBD1,TRBJ2-7
CASSVAPTGAGDTQYF,TGTGCCAGCAGCGTAGCCCCAACAGGGGCGGGAGATACGCAGTATTTT,TRBV9,NA,TRBD1,TRBJ2-3
CASSGYRSTNEKLFF,TGTGCCAGTAGTGGCTACAGATCAACTAATGAAAAACTGTTTTTT,TRBV19,NA,NA,TRBJ1-4
CASKSLGTQEAFF,TGTGCCAGCAAATCCCTAGGGACACAAGAAGCTTTCTTT,TRBV6-5,NA,NA,TRBJ1-1
CASSFVSGDSPLHF,TGTGCCAGCAGTTTCGTGTCAGGTGATTCACCCCTCCACTTT,TRBV27,NA,NA,TRBJ1-6
CASSLRRTATYNEQFF,TGCGCCAGCAGCTTGAGACGGACGGCTACCTACAATGAGCAGTTCTTC,TRBV5-1,NA,NA,TRBJ2-1
CASSRLAGPNEQFF,TGTGCCAGCAGTAGGCTAGCGGGCCCCAATGAGCAGTTCTTC,TRBV28,NA,TRBD2,TRBJ2-1
CASGALQPGANVLTF,TGTGCTTCTGGGGCGCTTCAGCCTGGGGCCAACGTCCTGACTTTC,TRBV7-9,NA,NA,TRBJ2-6
CAISDYGQGNQPQHF,TGTGCCATCAGTGACTACGGACAGGGCAATCAGCCCCAGCATTTT,TRBV10-3,NA,TRBD1,TRBJ1-5
CAWTPSGGAFGELFF,TGTGCCTGGACCCCTAGCGGGGGGGCATTCGGGGAGCTGTTTTTT,TRBV30,NA,TRBD2,TRBJ2-2
CASPLGYGYTF,TGTGCCAGCCCCCTCGGGTATGGCTACACCTTC,TRBV18,NA,NA,TRBJ1-2
CAWRVGGPEGIQYF,TGTGCCTGGAGAGTCGGTGGACCGGAGGGCATTCAGTACTTC,TRBV30,NA,NA,TRBJ2-4
CASSLEYTEAFF,TGTGCCAGCAGTTTAGAGTACACTGAAGCTTTCTTT,TRBV28,NA,NA,TRBJ1-1
CASSQVEGPYGGYTF,TGTGCCAGCAGCCAAGTTGAGGGTCCATATGGAGGCTACACCTTC,TRBV14,NA,NA,TRBJ1-2
CAIYSGLTTEAFF,TGTGCCATATATTCAGGGTTGACCACTGAAGCTTTCTTT,TRBV10-3,NA,NA,TRBJ1-1
CASSERPGPNQETQYF,TGTGCCAGCAGTGAGAGGCCAGGGCCCAACCAAGAGACCCAGTACTTC,TRBV6-1,once,NA,TRBJ2-5
CAWREGVGHTEAFF,TGTGCCTGGAGGGAAGGGGTGGGTCACACTGAAGCTTTCTTT,TRBV30,NA,NA,TRBJ1-1
CASSVGINYGYTF,TGTGCCAGCAGTGTGGGTATTAACTATGGCTACACCTTC,TRBV6-4,NA,NA,TRBJ1-2
CASRSDGNQPQHF,TGTGCCAGCAGGTCGGACGGGAATCAGCCCCAGCATTTT,TRBV2,NA,NA,TRBJ1-5
CASSQGGGTGAEKLFF,TGTGCCAGCAGCCAAGGAGGTGGGACAGGGGCGGAAAAACTGTTTTTT,TRBV4-2,NA,TRBD1,TRBJ1-4
CASSPLAESSYEQYF,TGTGCCAGCTCACCATTGGCGGAGAGCTCCTACGAGCAGTACTTC,TRBV18,NA,NA,TRBJ2-7
CAWSRDSGSYNSPLHF,TGTGCCTGGAGTCGGGACAGCGGCTCCTATAATTCACCCCTCCACTTT,TRBV30,NA,TRBD1,TRBJ1-6
CASSLMGGAQETQYF,TGTGCCAGCAGCTTAATGGGCGGGGCACAAGAGACCCAGTACTTC,TRBV7-9,NA,NA,TRBJ2-5
CASSLRTSGRETQYF,TGTGCCAGCAGCTTGCGGACTAGCGGGAGAGAGACCCAGTACTTC,TRBV7-8,NA,TRBD2,TRBJ2-5
CASSIPGQGEYYGYTF,TGTGCCAGTAGTATCCCTGGACAGGGGGAATACTATGGCTACACCTTC,TRBV19,NA,TRBD1,TRBJ1-2